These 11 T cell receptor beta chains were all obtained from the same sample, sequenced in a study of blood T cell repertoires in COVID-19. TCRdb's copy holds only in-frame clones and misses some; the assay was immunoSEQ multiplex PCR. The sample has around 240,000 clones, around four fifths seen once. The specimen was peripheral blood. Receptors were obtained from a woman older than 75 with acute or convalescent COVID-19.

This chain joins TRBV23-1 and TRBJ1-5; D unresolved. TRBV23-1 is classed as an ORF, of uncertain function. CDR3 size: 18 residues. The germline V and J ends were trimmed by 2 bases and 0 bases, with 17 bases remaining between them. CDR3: CASSQVEVSGYSNQPQHF. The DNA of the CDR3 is TGCGCCAGCAGTCAAGTTGAGGTGTCGGGGTATAGCAATCAGCCCCAGCATTTT.

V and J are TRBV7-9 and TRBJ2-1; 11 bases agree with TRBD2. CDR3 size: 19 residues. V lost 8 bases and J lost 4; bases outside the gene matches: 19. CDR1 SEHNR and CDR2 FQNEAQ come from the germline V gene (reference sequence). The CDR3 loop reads CASDGERGEGTSGYNEQFF. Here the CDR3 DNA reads TGTGCCAGCGATGGTGAAAGGGGGGAAGGGACTAGCGGATACAATGAGCAGTTCTTC.

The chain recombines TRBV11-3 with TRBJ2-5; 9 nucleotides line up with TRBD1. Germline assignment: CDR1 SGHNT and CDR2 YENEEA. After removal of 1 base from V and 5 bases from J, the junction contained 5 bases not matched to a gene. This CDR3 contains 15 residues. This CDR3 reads CASSLGTGGRETQYF. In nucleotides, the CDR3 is TGTGCCAGCAGCTTAGGCACAGGGGGCCGGGAGACCCAGTACTTC.

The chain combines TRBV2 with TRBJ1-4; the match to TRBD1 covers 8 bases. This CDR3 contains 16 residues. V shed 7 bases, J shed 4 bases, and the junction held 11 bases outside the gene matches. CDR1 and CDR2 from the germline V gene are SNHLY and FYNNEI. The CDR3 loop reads CASIKDRVKDNEKLFF. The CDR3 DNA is TGTGCCAGCATCAAGGACAGGGTAAAGGATAATGAAAAACTGTTTTTT.

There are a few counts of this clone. This CDR3 is CASTQSGGVAKNIQYF. The CDR3 nucleotides read TGTGCCAGCACCCAAAGCGGGGGGGTAGCCAAAAACATTCAGTACTTC. This sequence joins TRBV7-9 and TRBJ2-4, with TRBD2 matching 10 bases. The ends lost 7 bases at V and 0 bases at J; junction bases unmatched: 6. Germline assignment: CDR1 SEHNR and CDR2 FQNEAQ (reference sequence). This CDR3 is built from 16 residues.

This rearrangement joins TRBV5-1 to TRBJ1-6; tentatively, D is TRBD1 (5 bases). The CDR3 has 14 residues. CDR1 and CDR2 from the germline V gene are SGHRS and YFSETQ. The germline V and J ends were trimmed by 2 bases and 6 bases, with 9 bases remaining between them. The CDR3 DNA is TGCGCCAGCAGCTTCCGACAGACTAATTCACCCCTCCACTTT. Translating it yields CASSFRQTNSPLHF.

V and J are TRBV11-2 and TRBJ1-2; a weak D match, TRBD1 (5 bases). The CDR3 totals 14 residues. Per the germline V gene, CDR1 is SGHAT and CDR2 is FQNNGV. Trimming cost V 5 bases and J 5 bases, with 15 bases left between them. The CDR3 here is CASSPIGAGYGYTF. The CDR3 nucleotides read TGTGCCAGCAGCCCGATCGGGGCGGGGTATGGCTACACCTTC.

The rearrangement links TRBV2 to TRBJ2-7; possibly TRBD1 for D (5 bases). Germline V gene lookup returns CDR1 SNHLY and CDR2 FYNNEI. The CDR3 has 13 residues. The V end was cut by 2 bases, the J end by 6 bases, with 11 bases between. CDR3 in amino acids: CASSESRVGEQYF. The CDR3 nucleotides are TGTGCCAGCAGTGAATCCAGGGTGGGCGAGCAGTACTTC.

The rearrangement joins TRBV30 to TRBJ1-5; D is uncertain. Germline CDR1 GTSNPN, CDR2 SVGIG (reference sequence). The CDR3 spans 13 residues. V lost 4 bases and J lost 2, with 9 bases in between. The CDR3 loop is CAWNPGGNQPQHF. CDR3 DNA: TGTGCCTGGAACCCCGGGGGCAATCAGCCCCAGCATTTT. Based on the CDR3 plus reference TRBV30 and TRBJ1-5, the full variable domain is SQTIHQWPATLVQPVGSPLSLECTVEGTSNPNLYWYRQAAGRGLQLLFYSVGIGQISSEVPQNLSASRPQDRQFILSSKKLLLSDSGFYLCAWNPGGNQPQHFGDGTRLSIL.

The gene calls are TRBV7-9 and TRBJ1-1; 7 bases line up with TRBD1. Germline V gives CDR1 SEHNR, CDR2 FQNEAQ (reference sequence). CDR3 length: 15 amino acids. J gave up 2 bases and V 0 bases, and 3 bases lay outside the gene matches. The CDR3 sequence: CASSLAGQRNTEAFF. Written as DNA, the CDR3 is TGTGCCAGCAGCTTAGCGGGACAGAGAAACACTGAAGCTTTCTTT.

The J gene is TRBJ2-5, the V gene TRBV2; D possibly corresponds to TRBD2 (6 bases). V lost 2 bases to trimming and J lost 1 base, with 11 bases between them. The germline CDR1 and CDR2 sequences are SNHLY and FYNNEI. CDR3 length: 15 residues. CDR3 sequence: CASSEIGLPQETQYF. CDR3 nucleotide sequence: TGTGCCAGCAGTGAAATCGGACTACCCCAAGAGACCCAGTACTTC.